The T cell receptor beta chain under discussion was sequenced for a study of OX40 agonist ivuxolimab in advanced cancers. Study information: Partial responses were achieved by three patients, of whom one had hepatocellular carcinoma and two had cutaneous melanoma. Broader study findings: Low normalized T-cell clonal expansion was additionally recorded for some nonresponders. Clonal expansion was seen in CD4+ and CD8+ blood T cells by week 6 at 0.1 to 3.0 mg/kg.

The CDR3 is made up of 14 amino acids. The germline gives CDR1 MNHNS, CDR2 SASEGT. V trimming: 3 bases; J trimming: 2 bases; junction bases outside the gene matches: 4. Here immunoSEQ multiplex PCR was the method, and the copy in TCRdb shows in-frame clones only, minus some. In the table there are about 69,000 clones, approximately 93% of which are singletons. As concerns this clone: What it recognizes is unknown.

This sequence originates from an adult with an advanced solid tumor such as melanoma, head and neck, liver or kidney cancer. J is TRBJ2-7 and V is TRBV6-1, with 7 bases aligning to TRBD2. Material: CD4+ or CD8+ T cells sorted from blood, obtained in a trial of the OX40 agonist ivuxolimab. The CDR3 is CASSDGGRPYEQYF. The CDR3 nucleotides read TGTGCCAGCAGTGACGGGGGGAGGCCCTACGAGCAGTACTTC.